Listed here are 18 T cell receptor beta chains from one sample, sequenced in a study of T cells in Graves' hyperthyroidism and ophthalmopathy. The TCR beta CDR3 regions underwent amplification using RNA transcripts as the source. Researchers ran a first-round RT-PCR on the TCR CDR3 using the HTBI primer set. TCRdb redid the calling of the multiplex PCR reads with MiXCR, one entry per CDR3 protein. The sample shows hundreds of thousands of distinct CDR3 sequences, 15% to 20% of them seen only once. Sequencing was carried out using blood. These receptors originate from a man aged 35 to 55 with Graves' ophthalmopathy.

This clonotype turned up a few times. V is TRBV10-3 and J is TRBJ2-7, with TRBD2 matching over 13 bases. This CDR3 is built from 18 residues. With 6 bases clipped from V and 2 bases from J, the junction kept 13 bases outside the gene matches. Germline CDR1 and CDR2: ENHRY and SYGVKD. The CDR3 bases are TGTGCCATCAGGATACTAGCGGGAGGGCAAGGTGGAACCTACGAGCAGTACTTC. This codes for CAIRILAGGQGGTYEQYF.

This clonotype appeared many times. This chain uses TRBV5-1 with TRBJ2-5; 11 nucleotides agree with TRBD1. CDR1 and CDR2 from the germline V gene are SGHRS and YFSETQ. With 3 bases clipped from V and 5 bases from J, the junction kept 3 bases outside the gene matches. The CDR3 covers 14 residues. The CDR3 nucleotides read TGCGCCAGCAGCTCGGGACAGGGGGACGAGACCCAGTACTTC. Its protein product is CASSSGQGDETQYF.

This clonotype was counted between two and nine times. The chain carries TRBV7-8 and TRBJ1-1; D gene uncertain. The CDR3 length is 12 residues. Trimming removed 4 bases at V and 7 bases at J, with 10 bases between. CDR1 is SGHVS and CDR2 is FQNEAQ in the germline V gene. The CDR3 loop is CASSSGPYEAFF. In DNA form, the CDR3 reads TGTGCCAGCAGCTCAGGACCGTATGAAGCTTTCTTT.

This clonotype was recorded a few times. The rearrangement uses TRBV2 and TRBJ1-4; D ambiguous. The CDR3 runs 15 residues. Germline loops: CDR1 SNHLY, CDR2 FYNNEI. V was clipped by 3 bases and J by 6 bases, with 14 bases between them. The DNA for the CDR3 is TGTGCCAGCAGTGAGGAGAGGGCGGTGTATGAAAAACTGTTTTTT. Its translation is CASSEERAVYEKLFF.

This chain uses TRBV9 with TRBJ1-3; 8 bases map to TRBD1. V was clipped by 4 bases and J by 2 bases; unmatched bases: 11. Germline V CDR1 and CDR2: SGDLS, YYNGEE. The CDR3 sequence is 17 residues long. CDR3 sequence (DNA): TGTGCCAGCAGCACCCTAGGAGGACAGGGACCTGGAAACACCATATATTTT. It specifies CASSTLGGQGPGNTIYF.

In this sample, this clonotype turned up many times. CDR3 DNA: TGTGCCAGCAGCTTGGGGCGGGGGACTCAAGAGACCCAGTACTTC. It specifies CASSLGRGTQETQYF. This sequence joins TRBV5-8 and TRBJ2-5; 7 bases agree with TRBD2. The J segment lost 2 bases and the V segment lost 0 bases, leaving 4 bases of the junction unmatched. Germline V gene data show CDR1 as SGHTS and CDR2 as YDEGEE. CDR3 size: 15 residues.

In its sample, this clonotype was seen many times. V is TRBV7-9 and J is TRBJ2-3; 11 bases map to TRBD2. Germline-derived CDR1 and CDR2 are SEHNR and FQNEAQ (reference sequence). Trimming cost V 5 bases and J 4 bases; bases outside gene matches: 17. The CDR3 length is 19 residues. DNA for the CDR3: TGTGCCAGCAGCCCCGCCCCCTCTAGCGGGAGGTATGCGGCAGATACGCAGTATTTT. It specifies CASSPAPSSGRYAADTQYF.

The V and J genes are TRBV19 and TRBJ1-1; perhaps TRBD1 as D (5 bases). Trimming shortened V by 7 bases and J by 1 base, and 13 bases separated the two germline ends. There are 14 residues in the CDR3. Germline values: CDR1 LNHDA, CDR2 SQIVND (reference sequence). The CDR3 DNA reads as TGTGCCAGTACAAGGGGCTCGGGGAACACTGAAGCTTTCTTT. Its protein is CASTRGSGNTEAFF. Full variable domain (outside the CDR3, taken from reference TRBV19 and TRBJ1-1): DGGITQSPKYLFRKEGQNVTLSCEQNLNHDAMYWYRQDPGQGLRLIYYSQIVNDFQKGDIAEGYSVSREKKESFPLTVTSAQKNPTAFYLCASTRGSGNTEAFFGQGTRLTVV.

This clonotype has a handful of counts. The chain joins TRBV19 to TRBJ2-7; TRBD1 matches at 7 bases. The CDR3 consists of 15 residues. Germline assignment: CDR1 LNHDA and CDR2 SQIVND (reference sequence). Trimming removed 5 bases from V and 2 bases from J; junction bases left unmatched: 9. The CDR3, as DNA: TGTGCCAGTAGTCCGCGACAGGGTGTCACCTACGAGCAGTACTTC. It is translated as CASSPRQGVTYEQYF.

The chain uses TRBV20-1 and TRBJ2-1; possibly TRBD2 for D (5 bases). The CDR3 is 12 amino acids. The germline V gene has CDR1 DFQATT and CDR2 SNEGSKA (reference sequence). Trimming left V 6 bases short and J 14 bases short, with 20 bases between. This chain's CDR3 is CSAQTLLESEFF. The CDR3 DNA reads TGCAGTGCCCAAACCCTACTAGAAAGTGAGTTCTTC.

This clonotype came up a few times. The CDR3 spells CASSQDREAEQFF. CDR3 bases: TGCGCCAGCAGCCAAGATAGGGAGGCCGAGCAGTTCTTC. This chain uses TRBV4-3 with TRBJ2-1; D is perhaps TRBD2 (6 bases). The germline V gene has CDR1 LGHNA and CDR2 YSLEER. Deletions cut 0 bases from V and 10 bases from J, with 10 bases between. This CDR3 has 13 residues.

Of note for this clonotype: Given a much more abundant clone one base away, this may be a read error. The chain has TRBV3-1 and TRBJ2-2; no reliable D call. Trimming stripped 3 bases from V and 5 bases from J, with 7 bases between. This CDR3 is 13 amino acids long. Germline V gene sequence: CDR1 LGHDT, CDR2 YNNKEL (reference sequence). CDR3 DNA sequence: TGTGCCAGCAGCCAGGCAGATACCGGGGAGCTGTTTTTT. Translated: CASSQADTGELFF.

This clonotype was recorded many times. This chain uses TRBV6-2 or TRBV6-3 with TRBJ2-7; 8 nucleotides align to TRBD2. The CDR3 is 15 amino acids. With 6 bases clipped from V and 2 bases from J, the junction kept 9 bases outside the gene matches. Germline V lookup: CDR1 MNHEY, CDR2 SVGEGT. CDR3 in DNA: TGTGCCAGCAGAGCCATATATAGCGGGACCTACGAGCAGTACTTC. As protein: CASRAIYSGTYEQYF.

This clonotype was counted at least ten times. CDR3: CASGLVLRQGNQPQHF. The CDR3 coding sequence is TGTGCTAGTGGTTTGGTACTCCGACAGGGGAATCAGCCCCAGCATTTT. This sequence joins TRBV12-5 and TRBJ1-5, with 8 bases matching TRBD1. Germline trimming cut 0 bases from V and 4 bases from J; bases unmatched to any gene: 5. Germline loops: CDR1 LGHNT, CDR2 FRNRAP. The CDR3 sequence is 16 residues long.

This clonotype has more than one count but fewer than ten. The chain joins TRBV9 to TRBJ2-2; TRBD2 aligns across 7 bases. The CDR3 is made up of 15 amino acids. V was clipped by 2 bases and J by 5 bases; unmatched bases: 6. CDR1 and CDR2 from the germline V gene are SGDLS and YYNGEE. The chain's CDR3 is CASSVGGGWTGELFF. CDR3 nucleotide sequence: TGTGCCAGCAGCGTGGGCGGGGGATGGACCGGGGAGCTGTTTTTT.

This clonotype was counted at least ten times. The chain combines TRBV10-1 with TRBJ2-1; 9 bases match TRBD2. V lost 5 bases, J lost 4 bases, and 9 bases stayed unmatched. The germline V gene has CDR1 WNHNN and CDR2 SYGVQD (reference sequence). The CDR3 consists of 16 residues. CDR3: CASSTSLAGQYNEQFF. As DNA, the CDR3 is TGCGCCAGCAGTACTTCTCTAGCGGGGCAATACAATGAGCAGTTCTTC.

Regarding this clonotype: A much larger clone differs by one base, so this may be a read error. The V and J genes are TRBV2 and TRBJ1-2; possibly TRBD1 for D (5 bases). CDR1 is SNHLY and CDR2 is FYNNEI in the germline V gene. The CDR3 has 13 residues. The CDR3 is CASSVRGNYGCTF. The CDR3 region has the DNA TGTGCCAGCAGTGTTCGGGGGAACTATGGCTGCACCTTC.

As to this clonotype: A read error may be the cause here, since a much bigger clone is one base away. The chain carries TRBV6-1 and TRBJ2-7; the D is unclear. The end of the DNA is better explained by TRBJ2-1, so the J call may be wrong. CDR1 is MNHNS and CDR2 is SASEGT in the germline V gene. This CDR3 region has 12 residues. The chain's CDR3 is CASSDPFYEQFF. In nucleotides, the CDR3 is TGTGCCAGCAGTGACCCTTTCTACGAGCAGTTCTTC.